This record covers a single T cell receptor (beta chain). The sample originates from a study of blood T cell repertoires in COVID-19. Authors' processing steps: Reference gene primers were amplified, and this amplification served to estimate nucleated cell counts. Clones were sequenced by immunoSEQ multiplex PCR, and TCRdb holds only the in-frame ones, with some missing. The V and J calls and the clone size are those of that table, but D and trimming were determined from the DNA. This table holds around 100,000 clones, more than 85% found once. The CDR3 consists of 17 residues. Germline V gene lookup returns CDR1 LNHDA and CDR2 SQIVND (reference sequence). The V and J ends lost 5 bases and 0 bases respectively, with 19 bases between them.

This chain uses TRBV19 with TRBJ1-2, with D perhaps matching TRBD1 (6 bases). The sample taken for sequencing was peripheral blood. This TCR derives from a human donor with active COVID-19. The donor label of this sample is uncertain. The CDR3 DNA reads as TGTGCCAGTAGTGTGACAGGCGCGGAACCGACTAACTATGGCTACACCTTC. It yields the protein CASSVTGAEPTNYGYTF.